Presented here are 7 T cell receptor beta chains from one specimen sequenced in a study of shared clonotypes between healthy human individuals. Assay: immunoSEQ multiplex PCR; the TCRdb copy retains only in-frame clones and omits some. In the table there are a few hundred thousand clones, roughly 70% of which are singletons. Sample: memory CD4+ T cells sorted from blood. As to subset: CD45RA-negative fraction. These receptors were obtained from a man aged 25 to 45 in good health.

On this clone itself: The same CDR3 is also encoded by other DNA sequences in this sample. The chain links TRBV18 to TRBJ2-5; D is tentatively TRBD1 or TRBD2 (5 bases each). This CDR3 contains 12 residues. The germline V gene has CDR1 KGHSH and CDR2 LQKENI. Trimming left V 1 base short and J 5 bases short, with 5 bases between. CDR3 residues: CASSPRGETQYF. The CDR3 bases are TGTGCCAGCTCACCACGGGGGGAGACCCAGTACTTC.

CDR3 region: CASSQSGTSYGYTF. CDR3 nucleotide sequence: TGTGCCAGCAGCCAATCAGGGACGTCTTATGGCTACACCTTC. J is TRBJ1-2 and V is TRBV16; a weak D match, TRBD1 (5 bases). The CDR3 consists of 14 residues. The V gene lost 0 bases and the J gene lost 5 bases, with 10 bases spanning the gap. CDR1 and CDR2 (germline): KGHSY, FQNENV.

This clone was recorded a few times. V and J are TRBV30 and TRBJ2-6; weak D call: TRBD1 (6 bases). CDR3 length equals 16 residues. V shed 2 bases and J shed 4 bases, with 15 bases lying between them. CDR1 and CDR2 from the germline V gene are GTSNPN and SVGIG (reference sequence). The CDR3 coding sequence is TGTGCCTGGAGTAACAGACAGGAAACCGGGGCCAACGTCCTGACTTTC. Translating gives CAWSNRQETGANVLTF.

This chain links TRBV18 with TRBJ2-5; TRBD2 matches at 11 bases. V shed 3 bases, J shed 0 bases, and the junction held 6 bases outside the gene matches. Germline V gene lookup returns CDR1 KGHSH and CDR2 LQKENI. CDR3 length: 17 residues. CDR3 loop: CASSPVSGREYQETQYF. The CDR3 DNA reads TGTGCCAGCTCACCGGTTAGCGGGAGGGAATACCAAGAGACCCAGTACTTC.

This chain links TRBV5-1 with TRBJ2-2; no definite D call. Germline V gives CDR1 SGHRS, CDR2 YFSETQ. With 0 bases removed from V and 5 bases from J, the gap between germline ends came to 17 bases. The length of the CDR3 is 17 residues. The CDR3 bases are TGCGCCAGCAGCTTGGCAACCCTTGGGGTAGGGACCGGGGAGCTGTTTTTT. It yields the protein CASSLATLGVGTGELFF. The full variable domain, in which reference TRBV5-1 and TRBJ2-2 provide the parts outside the CDR3, is KAGVTQTPRYLIKTRGQQVTLSCSPISGHRSVSWYQQTPGQGLQFLFEYFSETQRNKGNFPGRFSGRQFSNSRSEMNVSTLELGDSALYLCASSLATLGVGTGELFFGEGSRLTVL.

This sequence joins TRBV6-5 and TRBJ2-1; 13 bases map to TRBD2. Looked up from germline, CDR1 is MNHEY and CDR2 is SVGAGI. The CDR3 is 13 amino acids. V lost 5 bases and J lost 9; bases outside the gene matches: 1. The CDR3 region is CASSRLAGGEQFF. The CDR3 DNA reads as TGTGCCAGCAGTCGACTAGCGGGAGGTGAGCAGTTCTTC.

The chain has TRBV6-5 and TRBJ2-7; D uncertain. V shed 7 bases and J shed 6 bases, with 16 bases lying between them. Germline V gene data show CDR1 as MNHEY and CDR2 as SVGAGI. The CDR3 loop spans 13 amino acids. The CDR3 loop is CASKPFLQREQYF. The CDR3, as DNA: TGTGCCAGCAAGCCTTTCCTACAGCGCGAGCAGTACTTC.